Below, 14 T cell receptor beta chains from the same sample are listed, as sequenced in a study of cytomegalovirus exposure and HLA in healthy donors (dated by TCRdb to about 2017). Library method: the immunoSEQ multiplex PCR assay. For the multiplex PCR, a mixture combining 60 forward primers for TCR Vbeta segments and 13 reverse primers for TCR Jbeta segments was used. TCRdb obtained this table from immuneACCESS and retained in-frame rearrangements with V and J assigned. These tables miss some clones; where compared with another copy, unresolved V genes account for less than half of the shortfall, and the remainder is unexplained. The sample yields over 75,000 clones; around 80% were counted once. The ten largest clones represent about 0.71% of the sample. Sequenced: PBMCs. These receptor sequences come from a woman aged 55-69 years in good health and CMV-seronegative.

The rearrangement links TRBV2 to TRBJ2-7; 7 bases match TRBD1. Germline V gives CDR1 SNHLY, CDR2 FYNNEI. The CDR3 is made up of 13 amino acids. The V gene end was trimmed by 5 bases and the J gene end by 3 bases; junction bases not matched to a gene: 4. The CDR3 sequence: CASSLTGSYEQYF. The CDR3 nucleotides are TGTGCCAGCAGTCTGACAGGGAGCTACGAGCAGTACTTC.

The chain employs TRBV5-1 and TRBJ2-5; 7 bases map to TRBD2. The CDR3 spans 15 residues. V dropped 5 bases and J dropped 5; count of bases not matched to a gene: 12. Germline loops: CDR1 SGHRS, CDR2 YFSETQ. The CDR3 DNA is TGCGCCAGCAGTTCGGGGAGGACTAGTCAGGAGACCCAGTACTTC. The encoded protein is CASSSGRTSQETQYF.

V is TRBV5-6 and J is TRBJ1-1; 8 positions match TRBD1. Germline CDR1 is SGHDT and CDR2 is YYEEEE. CDR3 size: 16 residues. J was trimmed by 1 base and V by 6 bases; bases with no gene match: 11. CDR3 sequence (DNA): TGTGCCAGCACCTTTGGACAGGGATGGGGGAACACTGAAGCTTTCTTT. Translation: CASTFGQGWGNTEAFF.

The rearrangement joins TRBV29-1 to TRBJ1-2, with D perhaps matching TRBD1 (6 bases). Germline values: CDR1 SQVTM, CDR2 ANQGSEA. Trimming left V 3 bases short and J 4 bases short, with 15 bases between. The CDR3 loop spans 14 amino acids. DNA for the CDR3: TGCAGCGTTGAGGGTGGACAGACAATCTATGGCTACACCTTC. Protein: CSVEGGQTIYGYTF.

This chain connects TRBV19 to TRBJ2-3; 10 bases line up with TRBD1. CDR3 length: 15 residues. Trimming at V came to 6 bases and at J to 6 bases, leaving 9 bases not matched to a gene. Germline V lookup: CDR1 LNHDA, CDR2 SQIVND (reference sequence). The CDR3 sequence: CASRNRGQGIDTQYF. CDR3 coding DNA: TGTGCCAGTAGAAACCGGGGACAGGGGATCGATACGCAGTATTTT.

This clone was observed a single time. The chain employs TRBV7-9 and TRBJ1-2; the match to TRBD1 covers 8 bases. CDR3 length: 16 residues. The J segment lost 7 bases and the V segment lost 5 bases, leaving 15 bases of the junction unmatched. The germline V gene has CDR1 SEHNR and CDR2 FQNEAQ (reference sequence). In DNA form, the CDR3 reads TGTGCCAGCAGCGTGGGGGGATCAGGGGGCACGGCTGGCTACACCTTC. Translating gives CASSVGGSGGTAGYTF.

CDR3 DNA: TGTGCCTGGAGTGTACATGGGAACACTGAAGCTTTCTTT. It specifies CAWSVHGNTEAFF. This chain connects TRBV30 to TRBJ1-1; D gene unclear. The germline CDR1 and CDR2 sequences are GTSNPN and SVGIG (reference sequence). This CDR3 comprises 13 residues. V was trimmed by 0 bases and J by 1 base, leaving 6 bases between them.

The chain couples TRBV9 to TRBJ2-7; D gene unclear. V lost 0 bases to trimming and J lost 0 bases, with 7 bases between them. The CDR3 loop spans 14 amino acids. Germline V CDR1 and CDR2: SGDLS, YYNGEE. The CDR3 loop is CASSVDISSYEQYF. The CDR3 DNA is TGTGCCAGCAGCGTAGATATTAGCTCCTACGAGCAGTACTTC. The whole variable domain, remainder taken from reference TRBV9 and TRBJ2-7, is DSGVTQTPKHLITATGQRVTLRCSPRSGDLSVYWYQQSLDQGLQFLIQYYNGEERAKGNILERFSAQQFPDLHSELNLSSLELGDSALYFCASSVDISSYEQYFGPGTRLTVT.

The chain is built from TRBV6-5 and TRBJ2-1; the D gene is possibly TRBD2 (6 bases). The V gene lost 7 bases and the J gene lost 12 bases, with 22 bases spanning the gap. This CDR3 spans 14 amino acids. From germline, CDR1 is MNHEY and CDR2 SVGAGI. The CDR3, as DNA: TGTGCCAGCACCTCCTCGGGCGGGGTACTTGTGCAGTTCTTC. This encodes CASTSSGGVLVQFF.

For this clone: The junction and the germline gene differ at one end; a read error may be behind it. The chain recombines TRBV30 with TRBJ2-1; no reliable D call. Germline values: CDR1 GTSNPN, CDR2 SVGIG (reference sequence). This CDR3 comprises 8 residues. CDR3 region: CACHQQVF. The CDR3 DNA sequence: TGTGCCTGCCATCAGCAGGTCTTC.

V usage is TRBV5-1 and J usage is TRBJ1-1; 8 bases line up with TRBD1. The CDR3 has 14 amino acids. With 5 bases clipped from V and 6 bases from J, the junction kept 9 bases outside the gene matches. CDR1 is SGHRS and CDR2 is YFSETQ in the germline V gene. CDR3 protein: CASSRSGGSAEAFF. The CDR3 DNA reads TGCGCCAGCAGTCGTTCAGGGGGCTCGGCTGAAGCTTTCTTT. The full variable domain, in which reference TRBV5-1 and TRBJ1-1 provide the parts outside the CDR3, is KAGVTQTPRYLIKTRGQQVTLSCSPISGHRSVSWYQQTPGQGLQFLFEYFSETQRNKGNFPGRFSGRQFSNSRSEMNVSTLELGDSALYLCASSRSGGSAEAFFGQGTRLTVV.

This clone has a handful of counts. The chain couples TRBV28 to TRBJ2-7, with 11 bases that match TRBD2. J lost 9 bases, V lost 6 bases, and 19 bases had no gene match. CDR1 is MDHEN, CDR2 SYDVKM, per germline. The CDR3 has 17 residues. The CDR3 region is CASSLPLAGGWGGGQYF. For the CDR3, the DNA is TGTGCCAGCAGCCTCCCCTTAGCGGGAGGGTGGGGGGGAGGGCAGTACTTC.

V is TRBV6-6 and J is TRBJ2-1, with D perhaps TRBD1 (5 bases). Per germline, CDR1 MNHNY and CDR2 SVGAGI (reference sequence). The CDR3 consists of 16 residues. V was clipped by 6 bases and J by 5 bases, with 20 bases between them. In DNA form, the CDR3 reads TGTGCCAGCAGCTCTGCGGCTAGGGGAATTGACAATGAGCAGTTCTTC. Encoded protein: CASSSAARGIDNEQFF.

This chain uses TRBV19 with TRBJ1-2; D is perhaps TRBD1 (6 bases). Looked up from germline, CDR1 is LNHDA and CDR2 is SQIVND (reference sequence). This CDR3 is built from 13 residues. Trimming cost V 3 bases and J 6 bases, with 11 bases left between them. In DNA form, the CDR3 reads TGTGCCAGTAGTATCCAGGGGATGGATGGCTACACCTTC. Translating it yields CASSIQGMDGYTF.